This T cell receptor beta chain was recorded in a study of blood T cell repertoires in COVID-19. On the study more broadly: The origin of the acute and convalescent COVID-19 samples was the United States, Italy and Spain. From T cells, B-cell-depleted T cells, or PBMCs came the material, which was cDNA or gDNA.

In the original processing: Amplifying reference gene primers gave estimates of nucleated cell counts. Clones were read by immunoSEQ multiplex PCR, and TCRdb kept only the in-frame ones, dropping some. That table gives V, J and clone size, and the DNA gave D and trimming. The sample holds around 190,000 clones, 65% to 80% seen once. The length of the CDR3 is 14 residues. V was cut by 5 bases and J by 4 bases, with 14 bases left in between. Germline-derived CDR1 and CDR2 are MDHEN and SYDVKM. Sequenced material: peripheral blood. This chain uses TRBV28 with TRBJ1-1; D is uncertain. The TCR sequence derives from a woman aged 50 to 60 with acute or convalescent COVID-19. CDR3 nucleotides: TGTGCCAGCAGTCTTGGACGGAGGGTCACTGAAGCTTTCTTT. This translates into CASSLGRRVTEAFF.